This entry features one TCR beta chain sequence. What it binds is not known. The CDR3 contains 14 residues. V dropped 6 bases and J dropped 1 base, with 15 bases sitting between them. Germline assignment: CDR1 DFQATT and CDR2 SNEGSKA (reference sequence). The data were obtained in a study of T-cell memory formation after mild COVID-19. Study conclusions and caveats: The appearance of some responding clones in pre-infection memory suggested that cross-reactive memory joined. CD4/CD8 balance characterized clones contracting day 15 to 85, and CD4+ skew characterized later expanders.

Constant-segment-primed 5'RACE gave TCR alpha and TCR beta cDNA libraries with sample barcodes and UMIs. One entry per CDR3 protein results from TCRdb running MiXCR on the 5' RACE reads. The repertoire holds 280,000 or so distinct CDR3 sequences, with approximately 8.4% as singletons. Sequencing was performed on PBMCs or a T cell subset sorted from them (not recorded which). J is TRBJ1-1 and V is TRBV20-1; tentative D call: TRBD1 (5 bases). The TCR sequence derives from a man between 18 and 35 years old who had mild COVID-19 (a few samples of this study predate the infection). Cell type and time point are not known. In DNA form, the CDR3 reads TGCAGTGCCCGAAGGGGTAATCCGAACACTGAAGCTTTCTTT. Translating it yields CSARRGNPNTEAFF.